Given below is one T cell receptor beta chain in context. There are 16 residues in the CDR3. The junction had 6 bases not matched to a gene; V was cut back by 0 bases and J by 3 bases. Looked up from germline, CDR1 is LGHDT and CDR2 is YNNKEL (reference sequence). These data belong to a study of blood T cell repertoires in COVID-19. Study-level information: The analysed material was cDNA or gDNA that came from T cells, B-cell-depleted T cells, or PBMCs.

The cohort comprised adults aged 18 to 89 years residing in approximately 25 US areas. In assigning cohorts, the study relied on participant-reported clinical history. Original processing notes: The assay estimated nucleated cells by amplifying reference gene primers. Method: immunoSEQ multiplex PCR; TCRdb's copy keeps in-frame clones and lacks some. V, J and clone size derive from that table, while D and trimming were established from the DNA sequence. The sample has 180,000 or so clones; approximately 89% are singletons. The rearrangement links TRBV3-1 (or the pseudogene TRBV3-2) to TRBJ2-3; 7 bases map to TRBD1. Sequenced sample: PBMCs or T cells enriched from blood (not recorded which). This TCR derives from a man aged 40-55 years who had recovered from COVID-19. This CDR3 reads CASSQEYTGATDTQYF. The CDR3 DNA reads as TGTGCCAGCAGCCAAGAGTATACAGGGGCTACAGATACGCAGTATTTT.